In its sample, the clone carrying this T cell receptor (beta chain) was seen a few times. These data are taken from a study of human T cells and chemical hapten exposure. Study overall: A roughly 2 cm by roughly 2 cm inner upper arm patch received 2% DPC for sensitization. How much TCR each sample yielded varied, mostly because pooled library volumes differed slightly.

Authors' data handling: With a range of roughly 23,224 to 690,600, the median per sample was around 96,000 TCRs. From the RACE reads, TCRdb called clonotypes with MiXCR, one entry per CDR3 protein. TCRdb, rather than the study authors, made the V and J calls. This table has just under 350,000 distinct CDR3 sequences, 6% to 8.5% appearing once. The time point was: patch test 1, 2 weeks after DPC sensitization. Treatment here: therapeutic diphenylcyclopropenone sensitization with weekly scalp DPC. Participating donors were patients with alopecia, aged 18 to 70 years, considered appropriate candidates for DPC. Sequenced here: whole blood, sampled in connection with sensitization to the hapten diphenylcyclopropenone (DPC). The receptor was isolated from a young woman with alopecia areata. Some clones in this sample may be carry-over from other donors' samples.

CDR3 in amino acids: CASSETRTGNEQYF. CDR3 nucleotides: TGTGCCAGCAGTGAAACTCGGACGGGCAACGAGCAGTACTTC. J is TRBJ2-7 and V is TRBV6-1; D is unclear. The germline V gene encodes CDR1 MNHNS and CDR2 SASEGT. The length of the CDR3 is 14 residues. Trimming pared 2 bases from V and 5 bases from J, leaving 13 bases between.